This is a list of T cell receptor beta chains from one sample in a study of cytomegalovirus exposure and HLA in healthy donors. Clones were sequenced by immunoSEQ multiplex PCR, and TCRdb holds only the in-frame ones, with some missing. Its clone listing holds about 160,000 clones. The sample consisted of PBMCs. Source of these receptors: a man in his thirties or forties in good health and CMV-seronegative. The CDR3 runs from the conserved cysteine through the conserved F or W. D genes are given only for firm matches.

TRBD1	TRBV6-1	TRBJ2-7	CASVGQLQSYEQYF	TGTGCCAGCGTGGGACAGCTCCAATCCTACGAGCAGTACTTC
TRBD2	TRBV27	TRBJ2-1	CASSRAGEGPYNEQFF	TGTGCCAGCAGCAGGGCGGGGGAGGGCCCATACAATGAGCAGTTCTTC
-	TRBV19	TRBJ2-2	CASSILATNTGELFF	TGTGCCAGTAGTATTCTAGCGACGAACACCGGGGAGCTGTTTTTT
TRBD2	TRBV11-2	TRBJ2-3	CASSGGATSGRATDTQYF	TGTGCCAGCAGCGGAGGGGCCACTAGCGGGAGGGCGACAGATACGCAGTATTTT
TRBD2	TRBV6-5	TRBJ2-7	CASSYISGTYEQYF	TGTGCCAGCAGTTATATCAGCGGGACCTACGAGCAGTACTTC
TRBD1	TRBV10-3	TRBJ2-2	CAISGGTDPTGELFF	TGTGCCATCAGTGGGGGGACAGACCCAACCGGGGAGCTGTTTTTT
-	TRBV12-5	TRBJ2-3	CASYQVPLGDTQYF	TGTGCTAGCTATCAGGTCCCCCTCGGAGATACGCAGTATTTT
-	TRBV4-1	TRBJ2-5	CASSHYQGETQYF	TGCGCCAGCAGCCATTACCAGGGGGAGACCCAGTACTTC
-	TRBV4-2	TRBJ1-2	CASSQVSRVYGYTF	TGTGCCAGCAGCCAAGTGTCCAGGGTCTATGGCTACACCTTC
TRBD1	TRBV5-4	TRBJ2-5	CASSRDRGQETQYF	TGTGCCAGCAGCAGGGACAGGGGACAAGAGACCCAGTACTTC
TRBD1	TRBV11-2	TRBJ2-7	CASRTTGGSYEQYF	TGTGCCAGCAGGACGACAGGGGGGTCCTACGAGCAGTACTTC
-	TRBV19	TRBJ1-1	CASSTSTQGKAFF	TGTGCCAGTAGTACTTCCACCCAGGGGAAAGCTTTCTTT
-	TRBV13	TRBJ2-7	CASSSYNRVTYEQYF	TGTGCCAGCAGCTCTTATAACAGGGTAACCTACGAGCAGTACTTC
-	TRBV29-1	TRBJ2-7	CSVVGSTNYEQYF	TGCAGCGTTGTAGGTTCAACTAACTACGAGCAGTACTTC
-	TRBV7-9	TRBJ1-5	CASSLTGINQPQHF	TGTGCCAGCAGCTTAACAGGGATCAATCAGCCCCAGCATTTT
-	TRBV5-4	TRBJ2-1	CASSPEGYLYNEQFF	TGTGCCAGCAGCCCTGAGGGTTATCTCTACAATGAGCAGTTCTTC
TRBD2	TRBV19	TRBJ2-1	CASSRTALAGSSYNEQFF	TGTGCCAGTAGTCGCACCGCCCTAGCGGGGAGCTCCTACAATGAGCAGTTCTTC
-	TRBV28	TRBJ1-6	CASSPSHKPVPLHF	TGTGCCAGCAGCCCTTCCCATAAACCGGTTCCCCTCCACTTT
-	TRBV19	TRBJ2-7	CASSIGGSYEQYF	TGTGCCAGTAGTATCGGTGGCTCCTACGAGCAGTACTTC
-	TRBV27	TRBJ1-1	CASSSLGGVSYTEAFF	TGTGCCAGCAGTTCTTTAGGGGGTGTCAGCTACACTGAAGCTTTCTTT
-	TRBV7-6	TRBJ2-4	CASSLGALRGTKNIQYF	TGTGCCAGCAGCTTAGGAGCCCTAAGGGGGACCAAAAACATTCAGTACTTC
TRBD1	TRBV7-8	TRBJ1-4	CASSLRTGVEKLFF	TGTGCCAGCAGCTTGCGGACAGGGGTGGAAAAACTGTTTTTT
-	TRBV6-5	TRBJ2-7	CASSSPASYEQYF	TGTGCCAGCAGTAGCCCAGCGAGCTACGAGCAGTACTTC
-	TRBV6-5	TRBJ1-2	CASSLSGAGRGYTF	TGTGCCAGCAGCCTCAGTGGAGCAGGGCGCGGCTACACCTTC
TRBD2	TRBV7-2	TRBJ2-7	CASSLASGRASYEQYF	TGTGCCAGCAGCTTGGCTAGCGGGAGGGCATCGTACGAGCAGTACTTC
-	TRBV6-1	TRBJ1-1	CASTEQVNTEAFF	TGTGCCAGCACGGAACAGGTGAACACTGAAGCTTTCTTT
-	TRBV5-6	TRBJ2-3	CASSPGFTDTQYF	TGTGCCAGCAGCCCAGGGTTCACAGATACGCAGTATTTT
-	TRBV11-3	TRBJ2-5	CASSLEGPVHVAQYF	TGTGCCAGCAGCTTAGAGGGGCCCGTCCATGTGGCCCAGTACTTC